This TCR beta chain was sequenced for a study of blood T cell repertoires in COVID-19. Study information: Donors in the United States, Italy and Spain gave samples during acute or convalescent COVID-19.

In germline, CDR1 is SGDLS, CDR2 YYNGEE. This CDR3 is 14 amino acids long. Trimming removed 3 bases from V and 0 bases from J, with 8 bases in between. Original data processing: How many nucleated cells were present was estimated from reference gene primer amplification. Only in-frame clones appear in the TCRdb table, and some are missing; sequencing was by immunoSEQ multiplex PCR. D and trimming were read from the DNA, whereas the V and J calls and clone size are those reported in that table. The table includes about 150,000 clones, roughly nine tenths detected once. This clonotype was sampled from a human donor in a cohort sampled during active COVID-19. The specimen sequenced was peripheral blood. The chain has TRBV9 and TRBJ2-3; a weak D match, TRBD2 (6 bases). CDR3 protein: CASSEGLSTDTQYF. In DNA, the CDR3 is TGTGCCAGCAGCGAGGGACTGAGCACAGATACGCAGTATTTT.